The 12 T cell receptor beta chains presented below share a single source sample, sequenced in a study of regulatory T cells in long-lasting Graves disease. The TCR beta library used iRepertoire HTBI primers with Arm-PCR amplification of CDR3. A single record per CDR3 protein comes from TCRdb applying MiXCR to the multiplex PCR reads. This repertoire shows about 430,000 distinct CDR3 sequences, about 15% found once; its top ten account for about 8.2%. Time point meaning: newly diagnosed GD, antithyroid drugs for less than 3 months. Preparation of the TCR library used RNA extracted from PBMCs. This same sample was also part of a study on T cells in Graves' hyperthyroidism and ophthalmopathy.

The sample in question was peripheral blood mononuclear cells (PBMCs), obtained at new diagnosis, from a patient treated with antithyroid drugs. The receptors were sampled from a woman aged 40 to 50 with Graves disease.

To note about this clonotype: At one end the junction does not follow the germline gene, possibly because of a read error. The J gene is TRBJ2-1, the V gene TRBV7-9; D gene unclear. Looked up from germline, CDR1 is SEHNR and CDR2 is FQNEAQ (reference sequence). The CDR3 extends over 12 amino acids. As DNA, the CDR3 is TGTGCCAGCAGAGTAAATGGGAATTTGGAAGTCTTC. It is translated as CASRVNGNLEVF.

This clonotype has a handful of counts. The chain links TRBV20-1 to TRBJ1-5; 8 nucleotides align to TRBD1. The CDR3 totals 13 residues. The germline V gene encodes CDR1 DFQATT and CDR2 SNEGSKA (reference sequence). Trimming cost V 6 bases and J 6 bases; bases outside gene matches: 7. The CDR3 DNA is TGCAGTGCAGAGGACAGGGTTGGTCAGCCCCAGCATTTT. Translated: CSAEDRVGQPQHF.

This chain links TRBV5-6 with TRBJ2-1, with 12 bases that match TRBD2. This CDR3 has 17 amino acids. Per the germline V gene, CDR1 is SGHDT and CDR2 is YYEEEE. V shed 0 bases and J 7 bases; nucleotides not matched to a gene: 8. The CDR3 DNA follows: TGTGCCAGCAGCTTGGCGGCTAGCGGGAGGGCCATGAATGAGCAGTTCTTC. Protein: CASSLAASGRAMNEQFF.

This clonotype appeared many times. The genes are TRBV19 and TRBJ1-5; D might be TRBD1 (5 bases). Germline CDR1 LNHDA, CDR2 SQIVND (reference sequence). The CDR3 sequence is 16 residues long. The ends were cut back, 6 bases at V and 0 bases at J, with 15 bases in the middle. CDR3: CASSPRQGNSNQPQHF. The CDR3, as DNA: TGTGCCAGTAGCCCCCGGCAGGGCAATAGCAATCAGCCCCAGCATTTT.

V is TRBV19 and J is TRBJ2-4; 10 bases are a match to TRBD1. The CDR3 is 16 amino acids. V lost 5 bases and J lost 1; bases outside the gene matches: 5. CDR1 LNHDA and CDR2 SQIVND come from the germline V gene (reference sequence). CDR3 loop: CASSRDRGHAKNIQYF. CDR3 DNA: TGTGCCAGTAGTCGGGACAGGGGCCATGCCAAAAACATTCAGTACTTC.

This clonotype showed up many times. The V call is TRBV12-3 or TRBV12-4, the J call TRBJ2-3; D perhaps matches TRBD2 (5 bases). The ends were cut back, 8 bases at V and 2 bases at J, with 14 bases in the middle. The CDR3 loop spans 14 amino acids. CDR3 sequence reads: CASLLGAYTDTQYF. CDR3 DNA: TGTGCCAGCTTGTTGGGAGCTTACACAGATACGCAGTATTTT.

This clonotype was detected many times. V gene TRBV10-3 combines with J gene TRBJ2-3, with 11 bases that match TRBD2. Germline assignment: CDR1 ENHRY and CDR2 SYGVKD. Germline trimming cut 2 bases from V and 4 bases from J; bases unmatched to any gene: 5. The CDR3 totals 16 residues. The CDR3 coding sequence is TGTGCCATCAGTGAGACCATAGCGGGAGGGCCAGATACGCAGTATTTT. This sequence encodes CAISETIAGGPDTQYF.

The chain recombines TRBV28 with TRBJ2-1, with D perhaps matching TRBD2 (6 bases). Between the trimmed V and J ends, which lost 6 bases and 9 bases, there was a span of 12 bases. Germline CDR1 reads MDHEN; CDR2 reads SYDVKM. This CDR3 is built from 12 residues. CDR3 nucleotide sequence: TGTGCCAGCAGCATTTTGGGGGGTGAGCAGTTCTTC. As protein: CASSILGGEQFF.

Ten or more counts support this clonotype. V gene TRBV2 combines with J gene TRBJ2-5; D may be TRBD2 (5 bases). CDR3 length: 14 residues. Germline values: CDR1 SNHLY, CDR2 FYNNEI. With 8 bases removed from V and 7 bases from J, the gap between germline ends came to 20 bases. The CDR3 protein is CASAMGSGSWTQYF. In DNA, the CDR3 is TGTGCCAGCGCTATGGGGAGTGGTAGTTGGACCCAGTACTTC.

This clonotype was found many times. This chain connects TRBV2 to TRBJ2-1; D gene ambiguous. The CDR3 length is 13 residues. Deletions cut 3 bases from V and 3 bases from J, with 6 bases between. Per the germline V gene, CDR1 is SNHLY and CDR2 is FYNNEI. This chain's CDR3 is CASSDPNYNEQFF. CDR3 bases: TGTGCCAGCAGTGACCCCAACTACAATGAGCAGTTCTTC.

V gene TRBV4-3 combines with J gene TRBJ2-2; 10 nucleotides match TRBD2. CDR3 size: 17 residues. The V gene's germline CDR1 is LGHNA and CDR2 YSLEER. The V segment lost 0 bases and the J segment 7 bases; nucleotides outside the gene matches: 8. As DNA, the CDR3 is TGCGCCAGCAGCCAAGATAGGGGACTAGCGCCCGTCGGGGAGCTGTTTTTT. Translated, it gives CASSQDRGLAPVGELFF.

This clonotype was detected ten times or more. The rearrangement joins TRBV28 to TRBJ2-3; 10 positions match TRBD1. Germline CDR1 MDHEN, CDR2 SYDVKM. V lost 3 bases and J lost 0; bases outside the gene matches: 6. The length of the CDR3 is 17 residues. The CDR3 nucleotides are TGTGCCAGCAGTTTGGGGACAGGGGTGTTTAGCACAGATACGCAGTATTTT. Encoded protein: CASSLGTGVFSTDTQYF.